These T cell receptor beta chains were read from a single sample in a study of blood T cell repertoires in COVID-19. The assay was immunoSEQ multiplex PCR, and TCRdb's table has in-frame clones only and misses some. The sample consists of over 55,000 clones, around 90% of them appearing once. The sequenced sample consisted of peripheral blood. These receptors originate from a woman of 80 years or more with acute or convalescent COVID-19. The CDR3 runs from the conserved cysteine through the conserved F or W. A D gene is named only where the DNA matches it firmly. Not all rows give a size; the values are once, few, many and, for expanded clones, a class.

j_call | clone_size | v_call | cdr3_length | d_call | cdr3_aa | cdr3_nt
TRBJ2-3 | NA | TRBV7-9 | 15 | NA | CASSFGGGGTDTQYF | TGTGCCAGCAGCTTCGGAGGGGGGGGCACAGATACGCAGTATTTT
TRBJ1-1 | NA | TRBV21-1 | 15 | NA | CASSRSRGRETEAFF | TGTGCCAGCAGCAGGAGCAGGGGGCGGGAAACTGAAGCTTTCTTT
TRBJ2-2 | NA | TRBV2 | 11 | NA | CARRQAGELFF | TGTGCCAGAAGACAGGCCGGGGAGCTGTTTTTT
TRBJ2-3 | NA | TRBV6-2/TRBV6-3 | 16 | TRBD1 | CASSASTGIGTDTQYF | TGTGCCAGCAGTGCCTCGACAGGGATTGGAACAGATACGCAGTATTTT
TRBJ1-2 | NA | TRBV6-4 | 16 | NA | CASSDSIGLHSGGYTF | TGTGCCAGCAGTGACTCAATCGGACTCCACTCGGGAGGCTACACCTTC
TRBJ1-2 | few | TRBV2 | 14 | TRBD1 | CASSDRGTNYGYTF | TGTGCCAGCAGCGACAGGGGAACTAACTATGGCTACACCTTC
TRBJ2-1 | once | TRBV11-2 | 17 | TRBD2 | CASSRLPTSGILNEQFF | TGTGCCAGCAGCCGACTCCCGACTAGCGGGATACTCAATGAGCAGTTCTTC
TRBJ1-2 | NA | TRBV28 | 16 | TRBD1 | CASSFTGWQGGYGYTF | TGTGCCAGCAGTTTTACCGGGTGGCAGGGGGGCTATGGCTACACCTTC
TRBJ1-4 | NA | TRBV4-1 | 15 | NA | CASSQGGQGDEKLFF | TGCGCCAGCAGCCAAGGGGGGCAAGGGGATGAAAAACTGTTTTTT
TRBJ2-7 | NA | TRBV7-3 | 13 | TRBD2 | CASSPTSGYEQYF | TGTGCCAGCAGCCCGACTAGCGGTTACGAGCAGTACTTC
TRBJ2-1 | NA | TRBV5-1 | 16 | NA | CASSLQGMSSYNEQFF | TGCGCCAGCAGCCTACAGGGTATGAGCTCCTACAATGAGCAGTTCTTC
TRBJ1-4 | NA | TRBV19 | 15 | NA | CASSRLGGEGEKLFF | TGTGCCAGTAGCCGCCTGGGGGGGGAAGGGGAAAAACTGTTTTTT
TRBJ2-1 | once | TRBV6-1 | 14 | TRBD2 | CASKEREEYNEQFF | TGTGCCAGCAAAGAACGGGAGGAGTACAATGAGCAGTTCTTC
TRBJ2-1 | NA | TRBV21-1 | 16 | NA | CASSGRQVSSYNEQFF | TGTGCCAGCAGCGGACGACAGGTTAGCTCCTACAATGAGCAGTTCTTC
TRBJ2-7 | NA | TRBV21-1 | 16 | NA | CASSKKSGFSPYEQYF | TGTGCCAGCAGCAAAAAGTCGGGGTTTAGCCCCTACGAGCAGTACTTC
TRBJ1-3 | NA | TRBV9 | 17 | NA | CASSVGAGDLSGNTIYF | TGTGCCAGCAGCGTAGGCGCAGGGGATCTCTCTGGAAACACCATATATTTT
TRBJ1-5 | NA | TRBV7-8 | 14 | NA | CASSTAVLGQPQHF | TGTGCCAGCAGCACAGCGGTTTTGGGTCAGCCCCAGCATTTT
TRBJ2-1 | NA | TRBV5-1 | 15 | TRBD2 | CASSLGLATSNEQFF | TGCGCCAGCAGCTTGGGACTAGCGACGTCCAATGAGCAGTTCTTC
TRBJ1-2 | NA | TRBV28 | 15 | TRBD1 | CASSSTGQGVGGYTF | TGTGCCAGCAGTTCCACCGGACAGGGAGTGGGGGGCTACACCTTC
TRBJ1-6 | NA | TRBV5-1 | 17 | TRBD1 | CASSLEGQGSYNSPLHF | TGCGCCAGCAGCTTGGAAGGACAGGGCTCCTATAATTCACCCCTCCACTTT
TRBJ2-7 | NA | TRBV10-3 | 17 | TRBD2 | CAISERAGTSGSYEQYF | TGTGCCATCAGTGAGCGGGCCGGGACTAGCGGGAGCTACGAGCAGTACTTC
TRBJ2-7 | NA | TRBV5-1 | 13 | NA | CASSPAGRYGQYF | TGCGCCAGCAGCCCGGCGGGTAGATACGGGCAGTACTTC
TRBJ1-2 | NA | TRBV3-1/TRBV3-2 | 16 | TRBD1 | CASSLAGQGLNYGYTF | TGTGCCAGCAGCCTGGCCGGACAGGGGCTAAACTATGGCTACACCTTC
TRBJ2-1 | once | TRBV6-1 | 16 | NA | CASSEYVGQAYNEQFF | TGTGCCAGCAGTGAATACGTAGGACAAGCGTACAATGAGCAGTTCTTC
TRBJ2-7 | few | TRBV7-3 | 14 | NA | CASSPLAGNSEQYF | TGTGCCAGCAGCCCCCTCGCGGGAAACAGCGAGCAGTACTTC
TRBJ1-6 | NA | TRBV2 | 15 | NA | CASMSVGAYNSPLHF | TGTGCCAGCATGTCGGTAGGGGCCTATAATTCACCCCTCCACTTT
TRBJ1-1 | NA | TRBV11-2 | 15 | NA | CASSDRLRLGTEAFF | TGTGCCAGCAGCGACAGATTACGGTTAGGCACTGAAGCTTTCTTT
TRBJ2-2 | NA | TRBV9 | 16 | TRBD2 | CASSGLAGDYTGELFF | TGTGCCAGCAGCGGACTAGCGGGAGACTACACCGGGGAGCTGTTTTTT